This TCR beta chain was sequenced during a study of CXCR3-negative and CXCR3-positive naive CD8 T cells. On this clonotype: No antigen is known for it.

UMI-labeled 5' RACE yielded the TRB cDNA libraries. Following a re-call of the 5' RACE reads, TCRdb has one entry per CDR3 protein and lacks DNA. The repertoire table contains some 120,000 distinct CDR3 sequences. Whole-study findings and limits: Similarly elevated diversity marked both naive subsets, with memory CD8+ cells showing far lower diversity. TRB CDR3 hydrophobicity was greater in CXCR3-positive naive cells than in CXCR3-negative naive cells.

Germline assignment: CDR1 MNHNS and CDR2 SASEGT. The CDR3 runs 14 residues. This TCR derives from a human donor in good health. Some clones in this sample may be carry-over from other donors' samples. The chain recombines TRBV6-1 with TRBJ2-7; there is no DNA to check the TCRdb D call of TRBD1. Sample: naive CXCR3+ CD8+ T cells from blood. Sample subset: CD45RO-CCR7+CD27+CD95- naive CD8+ T cells expressing CXCR3 (TNR3+). The CDR3 sequence: CASSWDRGNYEQYF.